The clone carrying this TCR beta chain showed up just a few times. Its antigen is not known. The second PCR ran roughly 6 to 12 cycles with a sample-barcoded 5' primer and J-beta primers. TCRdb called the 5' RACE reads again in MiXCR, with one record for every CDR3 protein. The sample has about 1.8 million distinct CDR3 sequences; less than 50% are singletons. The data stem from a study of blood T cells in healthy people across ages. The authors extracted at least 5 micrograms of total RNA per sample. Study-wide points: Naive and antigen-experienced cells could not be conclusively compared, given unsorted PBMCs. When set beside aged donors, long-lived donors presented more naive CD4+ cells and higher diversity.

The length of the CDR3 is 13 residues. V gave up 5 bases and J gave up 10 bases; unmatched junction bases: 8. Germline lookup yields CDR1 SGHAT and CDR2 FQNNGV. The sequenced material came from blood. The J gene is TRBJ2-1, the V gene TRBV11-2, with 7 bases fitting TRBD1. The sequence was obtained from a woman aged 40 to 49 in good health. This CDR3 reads CASSVGQPEEQFF. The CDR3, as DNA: TGTGCCAGCAGCGTGGGACAGCCTGAGGAGCAGTTCTTC. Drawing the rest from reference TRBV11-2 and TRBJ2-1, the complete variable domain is EAGVAQSPRYKIIEKRQSVAFWCNPISGHATLYWYQQILGQGPKLLIQFQNNGVVDDSQLPKDRFSAERLKGVDSTLKIQPAKLEDSAVYLCASSVGQPEEQFFGPGTRLTVL.